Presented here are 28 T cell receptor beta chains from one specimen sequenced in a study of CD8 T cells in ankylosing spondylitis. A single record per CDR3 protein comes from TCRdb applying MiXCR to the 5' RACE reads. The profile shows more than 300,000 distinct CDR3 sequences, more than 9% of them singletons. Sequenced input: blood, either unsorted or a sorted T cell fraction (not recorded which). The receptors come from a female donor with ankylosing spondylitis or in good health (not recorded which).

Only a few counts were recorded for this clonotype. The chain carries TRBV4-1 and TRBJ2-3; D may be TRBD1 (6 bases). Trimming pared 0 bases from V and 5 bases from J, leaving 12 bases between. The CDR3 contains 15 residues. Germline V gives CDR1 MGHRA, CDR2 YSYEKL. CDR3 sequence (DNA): TGCGCCAGCAGCCAAGAGCAGGGGTTGAGAGATACGCAGTATTTT. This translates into CASSQEQGLRDTQYF.

The CDR3 reads CASSDSERNEQFF. The DNA of the CDR3 is TGTGCCAGCAGTGACTCGGAGAGGAATGAGCAGTTCTTC. The chain joins TRBV6-4 to TRBJ2-1; no clear D. Trimming left V 0 bases short and J 7 bases short, with 7 bases between. The CDR3 contains 13 residues. CDR1 and CDR2 from the germline V gene are MRHNA and SNTAGT.

In nucleotides, the CDR3 is TGTGCCAGCAGCTTGGGCAGTTGCTACGAGCAGTACTTC. Translation: CASSLGSCYEQYF. The genes are TRBV11-2 and TRBJ2-7, with D hard to call. Germline values: CDR1 SGHAT, CDR2 FQNNGV. The V end was cut by 3 bases, the J end by 3 bases, with 9 bases between. The CDR3 extends over 13 amino acids.

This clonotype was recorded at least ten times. CDR3 amino acids: CASTEDRDTGELFF. CDR3 nucleotides: TGTGCCAGCACCGAGGACAGGGACACCGGGGAGCTGTTTTTT. The rearrangement uses TRBV6-2 or TRBV6-3 and TRBJ2-2, with 8 bases aligning to TRBD1. The ends lost 7 bases at V and 3 bases at J; junction bases unmatched: 4. This CDR3 region has 14 residues. CDR1 MNHEY and CDR2 SVGEGT come from the germline V gene.

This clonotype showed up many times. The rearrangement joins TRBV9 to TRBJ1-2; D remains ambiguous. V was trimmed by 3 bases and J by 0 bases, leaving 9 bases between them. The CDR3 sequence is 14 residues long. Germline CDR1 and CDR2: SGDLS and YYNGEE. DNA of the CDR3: TGTGCCAGCAGCGACACACTCGCTAACTATGGCTACACCTTC. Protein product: CASSDTLANYGYTF.

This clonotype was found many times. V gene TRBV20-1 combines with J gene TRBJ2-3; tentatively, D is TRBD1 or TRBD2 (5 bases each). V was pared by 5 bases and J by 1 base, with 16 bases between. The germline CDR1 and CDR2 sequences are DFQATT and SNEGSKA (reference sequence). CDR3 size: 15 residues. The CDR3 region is CSAAGGGGRTDTQYF. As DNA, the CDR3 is TGCAGTGCTGCCGGTGGTGGGGGTCGCACAGATACGCAGTATTTT.

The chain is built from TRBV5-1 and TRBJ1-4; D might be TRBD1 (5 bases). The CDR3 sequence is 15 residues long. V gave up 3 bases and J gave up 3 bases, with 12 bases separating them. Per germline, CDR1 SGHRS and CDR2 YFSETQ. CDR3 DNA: TGCGCCAGCAGCTCCAGCGGGGGACCTAATGAAAAACTGTTTTTT. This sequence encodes CASSSSGGPNEKLFF.

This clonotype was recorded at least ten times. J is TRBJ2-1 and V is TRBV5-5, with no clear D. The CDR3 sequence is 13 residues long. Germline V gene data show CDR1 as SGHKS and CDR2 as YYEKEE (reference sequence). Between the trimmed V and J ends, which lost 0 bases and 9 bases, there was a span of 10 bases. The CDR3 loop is CASSLEGFGEQFF. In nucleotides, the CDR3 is TGTGCCAGCAGCTTGGAAGGATTTGGTGAGCAGTTCTTC. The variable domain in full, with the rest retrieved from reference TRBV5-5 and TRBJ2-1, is DAGVTQSPTHLIKTRGQQVTLRCSPISGHKSVSWYQQVLGQGPQFIFQYYEKEERGRGNFPDRFSARQFPNYSSELNVNALLLGDSALYLCASSLEGFGEQFFGPGTRLTVL.

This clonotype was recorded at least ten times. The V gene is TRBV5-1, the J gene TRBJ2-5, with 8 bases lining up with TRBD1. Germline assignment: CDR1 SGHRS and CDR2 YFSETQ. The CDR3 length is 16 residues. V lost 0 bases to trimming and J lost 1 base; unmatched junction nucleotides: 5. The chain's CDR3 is CASSLGQGIIQETQYF. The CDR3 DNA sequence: TGCGCCAGCAGCTTGGGACAGGGGATAATCCAAGAGACCCAGTACTTC.

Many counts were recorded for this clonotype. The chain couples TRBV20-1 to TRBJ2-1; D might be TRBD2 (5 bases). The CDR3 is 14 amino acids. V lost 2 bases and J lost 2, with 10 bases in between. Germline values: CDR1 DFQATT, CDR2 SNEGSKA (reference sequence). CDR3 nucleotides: TGCAGTGCTAGATGGGAGCAGCCCTACAATGAGCAGTTCTTC. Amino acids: CSARWEQPYNEQFF.

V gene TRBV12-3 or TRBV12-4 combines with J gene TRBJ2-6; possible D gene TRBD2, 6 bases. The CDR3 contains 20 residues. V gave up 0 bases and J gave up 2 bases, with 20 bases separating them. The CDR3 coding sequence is TGTGCCAGCAGTTTAGCGGGTGCCGGGACTGGTACCACTGGGGCCAACGTCCTGACTTTC. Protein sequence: CASSLAGAGTGTTGANVLTF.

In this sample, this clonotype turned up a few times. DNA of the CDR3: TGTGCCAGAAAAATTCGGGGAGGGGAGCAGTTCTTC. It encodes CARKIRGGEQFF. J is TRBJ2-1 and V is TRBV2, with 7 positions matching TRBD2. V dropped 9 bases and J dropped 10; count of bases not matched to a gene: 9. Germline V gene lookup returns CDR1 SNHLY and CDR2 FYNNEI. The CDR3 totals 12 residues.

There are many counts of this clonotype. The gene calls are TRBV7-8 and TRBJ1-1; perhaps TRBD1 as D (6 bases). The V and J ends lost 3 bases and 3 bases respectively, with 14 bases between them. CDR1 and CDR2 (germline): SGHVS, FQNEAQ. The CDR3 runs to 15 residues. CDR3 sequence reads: CASSFGGRLDTEAFF. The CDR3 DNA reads TGTGCCAGCAGCTTCGGGGGGCGTTTAGACACTGAAGCTTTCTTT.

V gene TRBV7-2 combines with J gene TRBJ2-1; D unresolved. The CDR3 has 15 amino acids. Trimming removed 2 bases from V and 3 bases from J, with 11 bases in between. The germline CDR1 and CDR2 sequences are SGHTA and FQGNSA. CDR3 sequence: CASSLSRAVYNEQFF. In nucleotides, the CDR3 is TGTGCCAGCAGCTTATCCCGAGCAGTCTACAATGAGCAGTTCTTC.

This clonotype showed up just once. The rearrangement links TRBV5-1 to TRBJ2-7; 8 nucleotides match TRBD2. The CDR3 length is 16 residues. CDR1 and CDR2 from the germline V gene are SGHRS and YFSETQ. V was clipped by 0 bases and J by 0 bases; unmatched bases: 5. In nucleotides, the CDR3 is TGCGCCAGCAGCTTGGGCGGGAGGCCCCACTCCTACGAGCAGTACTTC. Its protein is CASSLGGRPHSYEQYF.

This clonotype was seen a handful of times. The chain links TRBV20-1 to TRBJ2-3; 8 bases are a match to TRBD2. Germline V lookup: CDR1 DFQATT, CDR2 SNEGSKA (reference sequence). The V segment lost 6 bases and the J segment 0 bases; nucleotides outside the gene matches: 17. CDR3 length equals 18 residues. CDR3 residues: CSAQKPGPASGSTDTQYF. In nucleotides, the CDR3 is TGCAGTGCCCAGAAGCCGGGCCCCGCTAGCGGGAGCACAGATACGCAGTATTTT.

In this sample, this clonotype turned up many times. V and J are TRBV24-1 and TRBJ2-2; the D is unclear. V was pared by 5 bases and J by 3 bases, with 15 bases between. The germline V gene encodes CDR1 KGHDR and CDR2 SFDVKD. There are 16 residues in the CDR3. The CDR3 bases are TGTGCCACCAGTGCCCTTACCCCGTTCTACACCGGGGAGCTGTTTTTT. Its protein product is CATSALTPFYTGELFF.

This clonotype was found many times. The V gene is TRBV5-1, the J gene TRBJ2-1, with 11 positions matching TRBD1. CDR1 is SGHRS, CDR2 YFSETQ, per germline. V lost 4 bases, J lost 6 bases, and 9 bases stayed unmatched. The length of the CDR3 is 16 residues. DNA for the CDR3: TGCGCCAGCAGCAGAGGAGGACAGGGGGCAATCAATGAGCAGTTCTTC. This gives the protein CASSRGGQGAINEQFF.

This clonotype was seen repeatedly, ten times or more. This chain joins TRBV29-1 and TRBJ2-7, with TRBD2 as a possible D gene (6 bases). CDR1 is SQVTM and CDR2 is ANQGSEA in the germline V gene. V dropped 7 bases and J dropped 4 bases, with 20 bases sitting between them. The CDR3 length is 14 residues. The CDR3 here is CSAAGGGGTYEQYF. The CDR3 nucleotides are TGCAGCGCAGCTGGTGGGGGTGGGACTTACGAGCAGTACTTC.

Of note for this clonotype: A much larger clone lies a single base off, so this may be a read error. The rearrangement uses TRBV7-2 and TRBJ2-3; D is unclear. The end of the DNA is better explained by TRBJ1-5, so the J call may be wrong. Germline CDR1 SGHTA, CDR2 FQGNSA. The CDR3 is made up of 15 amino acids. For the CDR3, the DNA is TGTGCCAGCAGCTTTGACGGGAGCCGCCCAGATACGCAGCATTTT. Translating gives CASSFDGSRPDTQHF.

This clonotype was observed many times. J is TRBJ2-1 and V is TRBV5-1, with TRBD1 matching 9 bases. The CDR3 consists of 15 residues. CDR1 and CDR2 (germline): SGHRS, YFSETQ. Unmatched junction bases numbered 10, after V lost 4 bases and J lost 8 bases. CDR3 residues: CASSHRDREVHEQFF. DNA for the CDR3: TGCGCCAGCAGCCACCGGGACAGGGAGGTCCATGAGCAGTTCTTC. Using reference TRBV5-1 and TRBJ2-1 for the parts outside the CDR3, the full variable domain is KAGVTQTPRYLIKTRGQQVTLSCSPISGHRSVSWYQQTPGQGLQFLFEYFSETQRNKGNFPGRFSGRQFSNSRSEMNVSTLELGDSALYLCASSHRDREVHEQFFGPGTRLTVL.

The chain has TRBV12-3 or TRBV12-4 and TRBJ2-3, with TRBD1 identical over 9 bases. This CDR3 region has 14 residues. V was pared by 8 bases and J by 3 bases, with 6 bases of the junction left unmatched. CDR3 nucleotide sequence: TGTGCCAGCCCCGGGACAGGGTGGACAGATACGCAGTATTTT. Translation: CASPGTGWTDTQYF.

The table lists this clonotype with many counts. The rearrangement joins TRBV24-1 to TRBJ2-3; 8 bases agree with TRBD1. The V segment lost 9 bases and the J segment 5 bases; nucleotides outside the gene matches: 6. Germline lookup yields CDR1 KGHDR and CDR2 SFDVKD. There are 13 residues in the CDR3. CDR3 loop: CATRRQGIDTQYF. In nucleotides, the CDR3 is TGTGCCACCCGTCGACAGGGGATAGATACGCAGTATTTT.

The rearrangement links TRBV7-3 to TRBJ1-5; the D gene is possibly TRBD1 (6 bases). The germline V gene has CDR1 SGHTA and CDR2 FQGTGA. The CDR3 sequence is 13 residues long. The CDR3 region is CDSWQGHGQPQHF. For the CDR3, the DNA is TGTGATTCTTGGCAGGGGCATGGTCAGCCCCAGCATTTT. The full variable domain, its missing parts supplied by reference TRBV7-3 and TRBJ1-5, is GAGVSQTPSNKVTEKGKYVELRCDPISGHTALYWYRQSLGQGPEFLIYFQGTGAADDSGLPNDRFFAVRPEGSVSTLKIQRTERGDSAVYLCDSWQGHGQPQHFGDGTRLSIL.

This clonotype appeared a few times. The CDR3 reads CSAEPGAGQETQYF. The CDR3 DNA is TGCAGTGCTGAGCCGGGCGCGGGACAAGAGACCCAGTACTTC. The genes are TRBV20-1 and TRBJ2-5, with D possibly matching TRBD2 (6 bases). Per germline, CDR1 DFQATT and CDR2 SNEGSKA (reference sequence). The length of the CDR3 is 14 residues. Trimming left V 5 bases short and J 2 bases short, with 15 bases between.

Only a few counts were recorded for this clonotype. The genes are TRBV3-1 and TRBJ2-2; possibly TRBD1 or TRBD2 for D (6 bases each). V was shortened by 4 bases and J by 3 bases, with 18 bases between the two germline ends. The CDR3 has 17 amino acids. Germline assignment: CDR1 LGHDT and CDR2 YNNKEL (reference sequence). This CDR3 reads CASSPIGGAGDTGELFF. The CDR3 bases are TGTGCCAGCAGCCCTATAGGGGGAGCGGGTGACACCGGGGAGCTGTTTTTT.

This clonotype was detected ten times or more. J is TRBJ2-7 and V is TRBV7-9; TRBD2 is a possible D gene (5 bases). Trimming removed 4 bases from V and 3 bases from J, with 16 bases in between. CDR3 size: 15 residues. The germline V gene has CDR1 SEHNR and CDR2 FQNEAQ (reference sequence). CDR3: CASSYKTERIYEQYF. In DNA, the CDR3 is TGTGCCAGCAGCTATAAGACGGAGCGGATCTACGAGCAGTACTTC.

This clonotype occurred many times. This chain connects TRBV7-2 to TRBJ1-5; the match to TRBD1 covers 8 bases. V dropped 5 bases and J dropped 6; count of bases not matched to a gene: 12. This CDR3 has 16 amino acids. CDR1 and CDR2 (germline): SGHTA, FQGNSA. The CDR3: CASSPPFDRGRQPQHF. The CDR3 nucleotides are TGTGCCAGCAGCCCACCGTTCGACAGGGGACGTCAGCCCCAGCATTTT.